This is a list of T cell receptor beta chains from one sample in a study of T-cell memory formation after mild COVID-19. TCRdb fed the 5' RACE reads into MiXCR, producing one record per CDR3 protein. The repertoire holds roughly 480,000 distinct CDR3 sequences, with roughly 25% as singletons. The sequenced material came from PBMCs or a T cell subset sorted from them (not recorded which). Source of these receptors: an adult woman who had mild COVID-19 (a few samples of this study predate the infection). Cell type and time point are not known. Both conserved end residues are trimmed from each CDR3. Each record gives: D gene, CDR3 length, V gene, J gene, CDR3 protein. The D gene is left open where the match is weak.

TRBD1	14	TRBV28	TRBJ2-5	ASSLGGTGGRETQY
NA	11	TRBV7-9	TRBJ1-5	ASSLGLGAPQH
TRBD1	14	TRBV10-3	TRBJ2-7	AISVRSGQGTSEQY
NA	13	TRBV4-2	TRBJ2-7	ASSQTYDKSYEQY
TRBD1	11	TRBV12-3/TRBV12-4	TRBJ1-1	ASRGQGITEAF
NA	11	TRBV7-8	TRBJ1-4	ASSLDQNEKLF
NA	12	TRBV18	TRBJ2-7	ASSPTQTGYEQY
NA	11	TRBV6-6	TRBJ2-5	ASSYRSQETQY
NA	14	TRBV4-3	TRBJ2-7	ASSQELGSGTYEQY
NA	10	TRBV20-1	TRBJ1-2	SASLGADGYT
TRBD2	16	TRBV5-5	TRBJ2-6	ASSLEGLAGAGANVLT
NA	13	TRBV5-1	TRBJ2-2	ASSLGTLVTGELF
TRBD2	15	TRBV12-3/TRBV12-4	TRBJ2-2	ASSLASGGARTGELF
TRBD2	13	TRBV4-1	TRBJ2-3	ASSRTSGASDTQY
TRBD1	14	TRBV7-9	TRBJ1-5	ASSLVGTGADQPQH
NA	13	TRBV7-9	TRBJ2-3	ASRRTGYSTDTQY
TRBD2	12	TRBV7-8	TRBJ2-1	ASSFDGRVNEQF
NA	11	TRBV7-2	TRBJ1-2	ASSLWVHYGYT
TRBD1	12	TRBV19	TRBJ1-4	ASSVDRWGEKLF
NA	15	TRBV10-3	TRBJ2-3	AISERGKERGTDTQY
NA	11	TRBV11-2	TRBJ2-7	ASSLVTGVEQY
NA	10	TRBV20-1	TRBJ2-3	SAGQYTDTQY
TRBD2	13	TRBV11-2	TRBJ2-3	ASSLSGGFPDTQY
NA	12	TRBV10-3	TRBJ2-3	AISDFSLAFTQY
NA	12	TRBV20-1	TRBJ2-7	SASGTGTSGEQY
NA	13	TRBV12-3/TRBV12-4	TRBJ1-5	ASGRAGWFNQPQH
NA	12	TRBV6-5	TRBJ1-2	ASSSQGLVYGYT
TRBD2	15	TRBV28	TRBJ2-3	ASSLLPAGGITDTQY
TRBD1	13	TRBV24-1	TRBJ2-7	ATSDPGTGANEQY
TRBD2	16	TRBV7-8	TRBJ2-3	ASSRSSLAGDGPDTQY
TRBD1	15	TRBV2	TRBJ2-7	ASRPLARQGPIYEQY
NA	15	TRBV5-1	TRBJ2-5	ASSPAGGAGYQETQY
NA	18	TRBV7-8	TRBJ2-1	ASSLAGVSWGETPDNEQF
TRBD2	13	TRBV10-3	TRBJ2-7	ATLGTRGATYEQY
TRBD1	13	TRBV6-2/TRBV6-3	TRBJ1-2	ASSYKPGQLYGYT
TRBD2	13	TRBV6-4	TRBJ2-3	ASSDGGGTTDTQY
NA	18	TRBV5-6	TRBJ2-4	ASSSLDDSEPELAKNIQY
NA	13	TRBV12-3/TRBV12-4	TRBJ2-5	ASSPARGVQETQY
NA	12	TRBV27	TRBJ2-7	ASSFSPYGYEQY
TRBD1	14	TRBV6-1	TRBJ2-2	ASSPPDRENTGELF
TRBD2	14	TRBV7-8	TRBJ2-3	ASSLGLAGAYDTQY